This T cell receptor (beta chain) was observed in a study of CD8 T cells in ankylosing spondylitis. This clonotype appeared many times. TCRdb processed the 5' RACE reads anew with MiXCR; each CDR3 protein has one entry. The sample lists under 400,000 distinct CDR3 sequences; around a tenth were seen once. This TCR came from a female donor with ankylosing spondylitis or in good health (not recorded which). Sequenced sample: blood, either unsorted or a sorted T cell fraction (not recorded which).

In DNA form, the CDR3 reads TGTGCCAGCAGCCGGCCAGGCTCCTACAATGAGCAGTTCTTC. Translating it yields CASSRPGSYNEQFF. The chain employs TRBV12-3 or TRBV12-4 and TRBJ2-1; D is ambiguous. V shed 6 bases and J shed 0 bases, with 9 bases lying between them. The CDR3 length is 14 residues.